The entry that follows covers one TCR beta chain sequence. The entry originates in a study of T cell clones after liver transplantation. Whole-study context: Blood was drawn pre-transplant, before withdrawal, and after full or failed withdrawal.

Profiled with immunoSEQ multiplex PCR; TCRdb holds only in-frame clones, not every one. The repertoire consists of 45,000 to 55,000 clones, with about 81% occurring once and the leading ten covering around 8.5%. The V gene's germline CDR1 is SNHLY and CDR2 FYNNEI. There are 14 residues in the CDR3. The source is a human donor who received a liver transplant. The sample in question was CD4+ T cells from blood, obtained before liver transplant. This rearrangement joins TRBV2 to TRBJ2-5; 9 bases fit TRBD1. The assigned J gene may be wrong: the sequence end matches TRBJ2-7 better. The CDR3: CASNPGQGSYEQYF. In DNA form, the CDR3 reads TGTGCCAGCAACCCGGGACAGGGTTCCTACGAGCAGTACTTC.